A selection of T cell receptor beta chains follows, all from one sample in a study of blood T cell repertoires in COVID-19. TCRdb's table, derived via immunoSEQ multiplex PCR, lists solely in-frame clones and lacks some. Of roughly 670,000 clones in the sample, 90% were seen once. The sequencing sample was made of peripheral blood. These receptors were taken from a woman under 30 with acute or convalescent COVID-19. The conserved cysteine and the conserved F or W are not part of the CDR3 here.

>TRBV7-9
ASSPTGGYYGYT
>TRBV7-8
ASSPPGGENQPQH
>TRBV4-2
ASSRVAGGNSYEQY
>TRBV6-5
ASSPPWPGELF
>TRBV5-6
ASSLDRGYNEQF
>TRBV5-1
ASSLSAGVNLGTEAF
>TRBV5-6
ASSPRGMGANVLT
>TRBV5-6
ASSLPRQGGVYGYT
>TRBV6-5
ASSPRRNYGYT
>TRBV7-6
ASSLEADHTEAF
>TRBV4-2
ASSQDRGTPWSQARIPYEQY
>TRBV7-9
ASSSGHTNTEAF
>TRBV15
ATSIRQGANIQY
>TRBV7-8
ASSLDGGTEAF
>TRBV5-4
ASSGRVQGDEQF
>TRBV12-3/TRBV12-4
ASSRGGYT
>TRBV5-1
ASSSSLMATNEKLF
>TRBV7-3
ASSPVTGTEAF
>TRBV12-3/TRBV12-4
AKIQGNTIY
>TRBV2
ASRPGVLAGSRATQY
>TRBV19
ASMRETTEAF